This T cell receptor (beta chain) emerged from a study of T cells after yellow fever vaccination. This clonotype was detected ten times or more. The CDR3 sequence is 16 residues long. The V segment lost 4 bases and the J segment 2 bases; nucleotides outside the gene matches: 9. Germline lookup yields CDR1 MDHEN and CDR2 SYDVKM. Via MiXCR, TCRdb re-called the 5' RACE reads, giving one row per CDR3 protein. The profile shows some 32,000 distinct CDR3 sequences, about 4.4% of them singletons. Specimen: CD8+ T cells sorted from PBMCs, collected 5 days after the yellow fever booster vaccination. The TCR was taken from a man younger than 45 who received the YFV17D yellow fever vaccine. The V and J genes are TRBV28 and TRBJ2-5; 8 bases line up with TRBD1. Written as DNA, the CDR3 is TGTGCCAGCAGTTCCTACAGGGGGGCAGTTCAAGAGACCCAGTACTTC. It is translated as CASSSYRGAVQETQYF.